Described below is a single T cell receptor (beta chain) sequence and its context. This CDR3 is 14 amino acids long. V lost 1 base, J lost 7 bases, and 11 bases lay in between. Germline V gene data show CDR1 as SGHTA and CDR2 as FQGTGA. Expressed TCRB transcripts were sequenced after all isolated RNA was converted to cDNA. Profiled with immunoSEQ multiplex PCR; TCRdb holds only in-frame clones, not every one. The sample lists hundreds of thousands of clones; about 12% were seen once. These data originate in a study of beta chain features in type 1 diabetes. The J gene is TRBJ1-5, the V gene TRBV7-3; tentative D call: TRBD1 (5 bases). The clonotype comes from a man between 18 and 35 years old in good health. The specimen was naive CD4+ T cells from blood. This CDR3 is CASSLIGVGQPQHF. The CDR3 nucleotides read TGTGCCAGCAGCTTAATAGGGGTGGGGCAGCCCCAGCATTTT.